What follows are 18 T cell receptor beta chains derived from one specimen sequenced in a study of identical twins. TCRdb itself ran the 5' RACE reads through MiXCR, one entry per CDR3 protein. The repertoire holds 650,000 to 750,000 distinct CDR3 sequences, roughly 20% seen once, with 4.3% in the top ten. The sample was also reused in another study, on T cells expressing NK-cell markers.

Sequencing was performed on PBMCs. All receptors come from a woman aged 18-35 years in good health.

J is TRBJ2-7 and V is TRBV12-3 or TRBV12-4, with TRBD2 matching 7 bases. With 3 bases clipped from V and 5 bases from J, the junction kept 7 bases outside the gene matches. The CDR3 sequence is 14 residues long. As DNA, the CDR3 is TGTGCCAGCAGTTTTCGGACTAGATCTGACGAGCAGTACTTC. Amino acid sequence: CASSFRTRSDEQYF.

V and J are TRBV9 and TRBJ2-2, with 10 bases matching TRBD1. This CDR3 comprises 16 residues. Trimming removed 0 bases from V and 5 bases from J; junction bases left unmatched: 4. Germline V gene data show CDR1 as SGDLS and CDR2 as YYNGEE. CDR3 DNA sequence: TGTGCCAGCAGCGTAGTCGGACAGGGGGTTACCGGGGAGCTGTTTTTT. This encodes CASSVVGQGVTGELFF.

The chain carries TRBV27 and TRBJ2-2; D may match TRBD1 or TRBD2 (5 bases each). Germline loops: CDR1 MNHEY, CDR2 SMNVEV (reference sequence). V lost 2 bases, J lost 4 bases, and 11 bases lay in between. This CDR3 has 15 residues. CDR3 coding DNA: TGTGCCAGCAGTTTAACCGGGGCGGTCACCGGGGAGCTGTTTTTT. Translation: CASSLTGAVTGELFF.

This clonotype was recorded a few times. The chain uses TRBV29-1 and TRBJ2-1; D may correspond to TRBD1 or TRBD2 (6 bases each). The V gene lost 4 bases and the J gene lost 9 bases, with 16 bases spanning the gap. From germline, CDR1 is SQVTM and CDR2 ANQGSEA. CDR3 length equals 13 residues. The chain's CDR3 is CSVVRDTSSEQFF. In nucleotides, the CDR3 is TGCAGCGTTGTGCGGGACACATCAAGTGAGCAGTTCTTC.

The chain uses TRBV20-1 and TRBJ2-3; D is undetermined. Germline V gene sequence: CDR1 DFQATT, CDR2 SNEGSKA (reference sequence). This CDR3 region has 12 residues. V was trimmed by 2 bases and J by 6 bases, leaving 9 bases between them. CDR3 bases: TGCAGTGCTAGACTCACAAGGGATACGCAGTATTTT. Protein sequence: CSARLTRDTQYF.

The table lists this clonotype with many counts. The V call is TRBV6-4, the J call TRBJ2-3; D possibly uses TRBD1 or TRBD2 (6 bases each). Trimming stripped 0 bases from V and 0 bases from J, with 7 bases between. The CDR3 totals 15 residues. Germline V lookup: CDR1 MRHNA, CDR2 SNTAGT. The DNA of the CDR3 is TGTGCCAGCAGTGACTCGGGGGGCAGCACAGATACGCAGTATTTT. Protein product: CASSDSGGSTDTQYF.

This clonotype was recorded many times. The chain employs TRBV20-1 and TRBJ2-3; 8 nucleotides match TRBD1. V lost 3 bases and J lost 3; bases outside the gene matches: 8. Germline CDR1 reads DFQATT; CDR2 reads SNEGSKA (reference sequence). This CDR3 spans 15 amino acids. The CDR3 spells CSASGGQGTTDTQYF. CDR3 bases: TGCAGTGCTAGTGGCGGACAGGGTACGACAGATACGCAGTATTTT.

This chain connects TRBV6-2 or TRBV6-3 to TRBJ2-1; 9 nucleotides align to TRBD2. CDR1 and CDR2 (germline): MNHEY, SVGEGT. V lost 6 bases, J lost 6 bases, and 9 bases stayed unmatched. CDR3 length: 15 residues. The CDR3 protein is CASSLSGRISNEQFF. The CDR3 DNA reads as TGTGCCAGCAGCCTAAGCGGGAGGATTAGCAATGAGCAGTTCTTC.

This clonotype was seen a handful of times. The gene calls are TRBV13 and TRBJ2-1, with D unclear. Trimming removed 1 base at V and 7 bases at J, with 17 bases between. The germline CDR1 and CDR2 sequences are PRHDT and FYEKMQ (reference sequence). The CDR3 covers 16 residues. The CDR3 sequence is CASSLESLPRKNEQFF. In nucleotides, the CDR3 is TGTGCCAGCAGCTTAGAATCACTCCCACGAAAGAATGAGCAGTTCTTC. Full variable domain (missing parts from reference TRBV13 and TRBJ2-1): AAGVIQSPRHLIKEKRETATLKCYPIPRHDTVYWYQQGPGQDPQFLISFYEKMQSDKGSIPDRFSAQQFSDYHSELNMSSLELGDSALYFCASSLESLPRKNEQFFGPGTRLTVL.

This clonotype has more than one count but fewer than ten. The CDR3 spells CASSQGTNYEQYF. CDR3 coding DNA: TGTGCCAGCAGTCAAGGGACTAACTACGAGCAGTACTTC. This chain links TRBV12-3 or TRBV12-4 with TRBJ2-7; 7 bases align to TRBD2. V shed 5 bases and J 3 bases; nucleotides not matched to a gene: 4. The CDR3 runs 13 residues.

This clonotype has more than one count but fewer than ten. This chain connects TRBV5-1 to TRBJ1-2; D not resolved. The germline V gene has CDR1 SGHRS and CDR2 YFSETQ. With 3 bases removed from V and 3 bases from J, the gap between germline ends came to 6 bases. This CDR3 is built from 12 residues. CDR3 protein: CASSSAHYGYTF. As DNA, the CDR3 is TGCGCCAGCAGCTCAGCCCACTATGGCTACACCTTC.

The CDR3 is CASTPLGSTDTQYF. CDR3 DNA: TGTGCCAGCACCCCCCTAGGGAGCACAGATACGCAGTATTTT. The chain carries TRBV14 and TRBJ2-3; D is uncertain. Germline CDR1 and CDR2: SGHDN and FVKESK. Trimming took 7 bases from V and 0 from J, leaving 11 bases between them. CDR3 size: 14 residues.

The V and J genes are TRBV11-3 and TRBJ1-4; D gene unclear. The CDR3 is made up of 16 amino acids. V shed 1 base and J shed 8 bases, with 17 bases lying between them. Germline loops: CDR1 SGHNT, CDR2 YENEEA. For the CDR3, the DNA is TGTGCCAGCAGCTTAGCGAGGACTGACATGAAGGAAAAACTGTTTTTT. Translation: CASSLARTDMKEKLFF.

This clonotype was observed many times. This chain uses TRBV11-1 with TRBJ2-7; 9 bases match TRBD2. The trim removed 4 bases at V and 1 base at J, leaving 14 bases unmatched. The CDR3 consists of 18 residues. CDR1 and CDR2 from the germline V gene are SGHAT and FQDESV (reference sequence). The CDR3 bases are TGTGCCAGCAGCTCCAACGGAGGCCTAGCGGGGATATCCTACGAGCAGTACTTC. Its protein product is CASSSNGGLAGISYEQYF.

The chain couples TRBV29-1 to TRBJ2-7; no definite D call. From germline, CDR1 is SQVTM and CDR2 ANQGSEA. The CDR3 extends over 14 amino acids. The ends were cut back, 8 bases at V and 1 base at J, with 18 bases in the middle. CDR3 sequence: CSSPFQDESYEQYF. DNA for the CDR3: TGCAGCTCACCGTTCCAGGACGAATCCTACGAGCAGTACTTC.

CDR3 region: CASSRKGSWELFF. For the CDR3, the DNA is TGTGCCAGCAGCCGTAAAGGGTCTTGGGAGCTGTTTTTT. The V call is TRBV27, the J call TRBJ2-2; D is ambiguous. This CDR3 is 13 amino acids long. Trimming removed 6 bases at V and 9 bases at J, with 14 bases between. Germline-derived CDR1 and CDR2 are MNHEY and SMNVEV (reference sequence).

The gene calls are TRBV6-1 and TRBJ1-1, with D perhaps matching TRBD1 (6 bases). Between the trimmed V and J ends, which lost 8 bases and 11 bases, there was a span of 9 bases. CDR3 length equals 9 residues. Germline CDR1 reads MNHNS; CDR2 reads SASEGT. CDR3 coding DNA: TGTGCCAGCGGGGACAACGCTTTCTTT. Translated: CASGDNAFF.

This clonotype was observed a few times. CDR3 sequence reads: CASRLTGGYTIYF. The CDR3 nucleotides are TGTGCCAGCAGGCTGACAGGGGGATACACCATATATTTT. V and J are TRBV12-3 or TRBV12-4 and TRBJ1-3; 9 bases are shared with TRBD1. Unmatched junction bases numbered 5, after V lost 6 bases and J lost 8 bases. The CDR3 is 13 amino acids.